The T cell receptor (beta chain) under discussion was sequenced for a study of shared clonotypes between healthy human individuals. CDR1 is KGHSH and CDR2 is LQKENI in the germline V gene. The CDR3 has 15 amino acids. V was pared by 2 bases and J by 3 bases, with 5 bases of the junction left unmatched. Clones were sequenced by immunoSEQ multiplex PCR, and TCRdb holds only the in-frame ones, with some missing. The table includes approximately 620,000 clones, around 97% detected once. V and J are TRBV18 and TRBJ1-1; 8 nucleotides agree with TRBD1. Sample: naive CD4+ T cells sorted from blood. Subset of the sample: CD45RA+ positively selected. The clonotype comes from a woman under 40 in good health. CDR3 in DNA: TGTGCCAGCTCACCATGGGACAGGTCCGACACTGAAGCTTTCTTT. It yields the protein CASSPWDRSDTEAFF.